The source of this T cell receptor beta chain is a study of cytomegalovirus exposure and HLA in healthy donors. Overall study context: The roughly 110 validation repertoires were produced on the same platform as the approximately 670 repertoires of the first cohort. This was reported in a later analysis. Study-level findings and limits: Clusters of TCRs from the first cohort tended to co-occur in the approximately 130 validation repertoires (as a later analysis found). According to reports, the classifier identified cytomegalovirus status with high specificity and sensitivity. Rare TCR sequences predominated, though certain public TCRs were found in many donors.

Repertoires were generated with immunoSEQ multiplex PCR, while TCRdb's copy carries only in-frame clones and drops some. The sample has roughly 64,000 clones; over 85% are singletons. V shed 0 bases and J 7 bases; nucleotides not matched to a gene: 6. The CDR3 consists of 16 residues. Germline values: CDR1 SGHDN, CDR2 FVKESK. Turning to this clone: The target antigen is unknown.

This TCR derives from a woman aged 18-29 years in good health and CMV-seropositive. The sample taken for sequencing was PBMCs. The V gene is TRBV14, the J gene TRBJ2-1, with 10 bases lining up with TRBD2. CDR3 in DNA: TGTGCCAGCAGCCAAGATTGGGCACTAGCGGGGAATGAGCAGTTCTTC. Protein: CASSQDWALAGNEQFF.